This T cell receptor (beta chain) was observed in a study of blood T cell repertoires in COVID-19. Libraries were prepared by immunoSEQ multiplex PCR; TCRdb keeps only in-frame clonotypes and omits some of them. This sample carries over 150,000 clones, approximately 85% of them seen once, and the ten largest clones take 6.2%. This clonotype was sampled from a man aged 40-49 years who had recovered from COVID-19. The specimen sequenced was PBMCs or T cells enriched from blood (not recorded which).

CDR3 bases: TGTGCCACCAGTGCATGGGGGGCCGGGACAGGGTTCACCGGGGAGCTGTTTTTT. Residues: CATSAWGAGTGFTGELFF. The chain employs TRBV24-1 and TRBJ2-2; TRBD1 matches 9 bases. There are 18 residues in the CDR3. V lost 5 bases and J lost 4; bases outside the gene matches: 13. Germline lookup yields CDR1 KGHDR and CDR2 SFDVKD.